The rows below give T cell receptor beta chains drawn from one sample of a study of blood T cell repertoires in COVID-19. Libraries were prepared by immunoSEQ multiplex PCR; TCRdb keeps only in-frame clonotypes and omits some of them. The sample has over 250,000 clones; roughly 91% are singletons. The specimen sequenced was PBMCs or T cells enriched from blood (not recorded which). The receptor set was obtained from a woman aged 60-75 years who had recovered from COVID-19. The CDR3 runs from the conserved cysteine through the conserved F or W. A D gene is named only where the DNA matches it firmly. The listing skips clone size in some rows; elsewhere it reads once, few, many or a size class.

TRBD2	TRBV5-1	TRBJ2-3	.	CASSGGASGDTQYF	TGCGCCAGCTCCGGGGGGGCGAGTGGAGATACGCAGTATTTT
.	TRBV19	TRBJ1-3	.	CASCDGASGNTIYF	TGTGCCAGCTGTGACGGAGCCTCTGGAAACACCATATATTTT
.	TRBV6-5	TRBJ1-3	.	CASSYSGGARENTIYF	TGTGCCAGCAGTTACTCGGGGGGGGCGCGCGAAAACACCATATATTTT
TRBD2	TRBV5-1	TRBJ2-3	.	CASSSGTSGTDTQYF	TGCGCCAGCAGCTCCGGGACTAGCGGCACAGATACGCAGTATTTT
TRBD2	TRBV24-1	TRBJ2-1	.	CATREAGSGISNEQFF	TGTGCCACCCGTGAGGCCGGTAGCGGGATCTCCAATGAGCAGTTCTTC
TRBD2	TRBV5-1	TRBJ2-5	.	CASTTSGKETQYF	TGCGCCAGCACCACTAGCGGCAAAGAGACCCAGTACTTC
.	TRBV28	TRBJ1-6	.	CASIRQADSPLHF	TGTGCCAGCATTCGGCAGGCCGATTCACCCCTCCACTTT
TRBD1	TRBV5-6	TRBJ2-5	.	CASSLPGTGGETQYF	TGTGCCAGCAGCTTACCGGGGACAGGGGGAGAGACCCAGTACTTC
TRBD1	TRBV2	TRBJ2-4	.	CASSSMTGTKNIQYF	TGTGCCAGCAGTTCCATGACAGGGACCAAAAACATTCAGTACTTC
TRBD1	TRBV28	TRBJ1-2	.	CASSSTGAYGYTF	TGTGCCAGCAGTTCGACAGGGGCCTATGGCTACACCTTC
.	TRBV12-3/TRBV12-4	TRBJ1-3	.	CASSLDSRNTIYF	TGTGCCAGCAGTTTAGATTCACGGAACACCATATATTTT
.	TRBV7-3	TRBJ2-5	few	CASSLTLAASSEQYF	TGTGCCAGCAGCTTAACGCTAGCCGCTTCGTCGGAACAGTACTTC
.	TRBV2	TRBJ2-2	.	CASSPRLVSSGGELFF	TGTGCCAGCAGCCCCCGACTAGTCTCGTCCGGCGGGGAGCTGTTTTTT
.	TRBV28	TRBJ2-2	.	CASSPRPGGELFF	TGTGCCAGCAGTCCTCGCCCCGGGGGGGAGCTGTTTTTT
TRBD1	TRBV28	TRBJ2-6	.	CASSSGTGRAGANVLTF	TGTGCCAGCAGTTCCGGGACAGGGAGGGCTGGGGCCAACGTCCTGACTTTC
TRBD1	TRBV6-5	TRBJ2-5	.	CASSYGQGGETQYF	TGTGCCAGCAGTTATGGACAGGGTGGAGAGACCCAGTACTTC
TRBD2	TRBV24-1	TRBJ2-1	.	CATSDFPGGYNEQFF	TGTGCCACCAGTGATTTCCCGGGGGGGTACAATGAGCAGTTCTTC
.	TRBV5-6	TRBJ2-7	.	CASSLGAANSYEQYF	TGTGCCAGCAGCTTGGGGGCCGCTAACTCCTACGAGCAGTACTTC
TRBD1	TRBV7-3	TRBJ1-2	.	CASSLTGQGDGYTF	TGTGCCAGCAGCTTAACCGGACAGGGGGATGGCTACACCTTC
TRBD1	TRBV18	TRBJ1-4	.	CASRDRPNEKLFF	TGTGCCAGCAGGGACAGACCAAATGAAAAACTGTTTTTT
.	TRBV7-8	TRBJ1-4	once	CASSLGQNEKLFF	TGTGCCAGCAGCTTAGGACAGAATGAAAAACTGTTTTTT
TRBD1	TRBV5-5	TRBJ1-2	.	CASSITGGRQGYTF	TGTGCCAGCAGCATAACAGGGGGCAGGCAAGGCTACACCTTC
.	TRBV19	TRBJ1-5	.	CASSIVGQGYQPQHF	TGTGCCAGTAGTATAGTCGGGCAGGGTTATCAGCCCCAGCATTTT
TRBD1	TRBV28	TRBJ2-7	.	CASSLSMDRAIYEQYF	TGTGCCAGCAGTTTATCGATGGACAGGGCTATTTACGAGCAGTACTTC
.	TRBV7-3	TRBJ2-7	once	CASSPRPGGYEQYF	TGTGCCAGCAGCCCCCGACCAGGGGGGTACGAGCAGTACTTC
.	TRBV6-6	TRBJ1-6	.	CASRRSSYPAGDSPLHF	TGTGCCAGCAGACGATCTAGTTATCCCGCCGGGGATTCACCCCTCCACTTT
TRBD1	TRBV24-1	TRBJ2-3	.	CATSDTTGGPTDTQYF	TGTGCCACCAGTGATACTACAGGGGGCCCCACAGATACGCAGTATTTT
.	TRBV18	TRBJ2-1	.	CASSPPGVAGTYNEQFF	TGTGCCAGCTCACCCCCAGGGGTAGCGGGCACCTACAATGAGCAGTTCTTC
.	TRBV28	TRBJ1-2	.	CASSSTTGFFGYTF	TGTGCCAGCAGTTCGACAACGGGATTTTTTGGCTACACCTTC
.	TRBV9	TRBJ1-2	once	CASSGEVGGYGYTF	TGTGCCAGCAGCGGAGAAGTGGGGGGGTATGGCTACACCTTC
.	TRBV6-5	TRBJ2-7	.	CASIGQGQGQYF	TGTGCCAGCATTGGTCAGGGGCAGGGGCAGTACTTC
.	TRBV28	TRBJ1-5	.	CASRRGGRGQPQHF	TGTGCCAGCAGGAGGGGGGGTCGGGGGCAGCCCCAGCATTTT
.	TRBV7-3	TRBJ1-2	.	CASIQGGANYGYTF	TGTGCCAGTATACAGGGTGGCGCTAACTATGGCTACACCTTC
TRBD1	TRBV6-1	TRBJ2-5	.	CASSEPDRGLETQYF	TGTGCCAGCAGTGAACCGGACAGGGGGCTGGAGACCCAGTACTTC
.	TRBV6-1	TRBJ2-7	.	CASSELQGKTFYEQYF	TGTGCCAGCAGTGAGTTGCAGGGAAAAACCTTCTACGAGCAGTACTTC
.	TRBV19	TRBJ1-1	.	CASDTSGYGNTEAFF	TGTGCCAGCGATACGTCCGGTTACGGGAACACTGAAGCTTTCTTT
TRBD2	TRBV28	TRBJ2-1	.	CASSLATSGFNEQFF	TGTGCCAGCAGTCTAGCGACTAGCGGATTCAATGAGCAGTTCTTC
TRBD2	TRBV9	TRBJ2-2	.	CASSPRERGGELFF	TGTGCCAGCAGCCCCCGGGAGCGGGGCGGGGAGCTGTTTTTT
.	TRBV6-5	TRBJ2-5	.	CASYLSGVRGETQYF	TGTGCCAGTTACCTTTCCGGAGTAAGAGGGGAGACCCAGTACTTC
.	TRBV13	TRBJ2-7	once	CASSFGSASEQYF	TGTGCCAGCAGCTTCGGGTCTGCTAGCGAGCAGTACTTC
TRBD1	TRBV19	TRBJ2-7	.	CASSDRTGGYNEQYF	TGTGCCAGTAGCGACCGGACAGGGGGCTACAACGAGCAGTACTTC
.	TRBV12-3/TRBV12-4	TRBJ1-2	.	CASSLSREVGYTF	TGTGCCAGCAGTTTATCCCGGGAGGTTGGCTACACCTTC
TRBD2	TRBV6-1	TRBJ2-7	.	CASSILAGSSYEQYF	TGTGCCAGCAGTATCCTAGCGGGGAGCTCCTACGAGCAGTACTTC
.	TRBV10-3	TRBJ2-2	few	CATSYDLVGTGELFF	TGTGCCACGTCTTACGATCTAGTTGGCACCGGGGAGCTGTTTTTT
.	TRBV6-1	TRBJ1-2	.	CASSEKSQGHGYTF	TGTGCCAGCAGTGAAAAGAGTCAGGGGCATGGCTACACCTTC
.	TRBV3-1/TRBV3-2	TRBJ1-1	.	CASSQTDSGTEAFF	TGTGCCAGCAGCCAAACGGATTCAGGCACTGAAGCTTTCTTT
.	TRBV27	TRBJ1-6	.	CASSPLIVRGRDSPLHF	TGTGCCAGCAGCCCCCTTATAGTTAGGGGGAGGGATTCACCCCTCCACTTT